This T cell receptor beta chain was captured by sequencing in a study of early T cells in non-severe SARS-CoV-2 infection. About the study: Investigators sequenced bulk RNA drawn from unsorted whole blood, and chains remained unpaired.

In regard to this clonotype: As yet, its antigen is unknown.

Study-level findings and limits: Comparison of clonotypes with VDJdb favored anti-spike CD8 responses while missing private and CD4 specificities.

The ends lost 6 bases at V and 0 bases at J; junction bases unmatched: 11. Looked up from germline, CDR1 is MGHRA and CDR2 is YSYEKL. The CDR3 consists of 19 residues. The protocol attached unique molecular identifiers to individual cDNA molecules. TCRdb called the 5' RACE reads again in MiXCR, with one record for every CDR3 protein. The sample contains approximately 71,000 distinct CDR3 sequences, roughly 13% of which appear only once. The receptor was isolated from an adult who was a healthcare worker with PCR-confirmed SARS-CoV-2 infection or an uninfected control (not recorded which). Sequencing input: whole blood. The chain combines TRBV4-1 with TRBJ2-1, with 13 bases that match TRBD2. The CDR3 DNA reads as TGCGCCAGCAGGAGAACCGGGACTAGCGGGGCTAGCTCCTACAATGAGCAGTTCTTC. Its protein product is CASRRTGTSGASSYNEQFF.